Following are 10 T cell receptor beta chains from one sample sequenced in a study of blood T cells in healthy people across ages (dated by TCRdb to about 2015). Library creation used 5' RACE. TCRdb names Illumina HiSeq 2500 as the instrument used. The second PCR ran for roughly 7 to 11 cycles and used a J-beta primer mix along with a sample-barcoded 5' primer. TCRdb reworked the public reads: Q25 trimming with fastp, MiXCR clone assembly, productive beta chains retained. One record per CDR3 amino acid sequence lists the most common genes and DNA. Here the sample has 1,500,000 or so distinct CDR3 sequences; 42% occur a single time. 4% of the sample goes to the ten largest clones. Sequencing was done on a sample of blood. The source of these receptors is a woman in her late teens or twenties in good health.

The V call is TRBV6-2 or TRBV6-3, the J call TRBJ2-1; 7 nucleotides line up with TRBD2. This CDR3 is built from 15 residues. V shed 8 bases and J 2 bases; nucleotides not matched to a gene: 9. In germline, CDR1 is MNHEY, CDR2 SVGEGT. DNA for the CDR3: TGTGCCAGCTACTCCGGGGGGATCACCTACAATGAGCAGTTCTTC. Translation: CASYSGGITYNEQFF.

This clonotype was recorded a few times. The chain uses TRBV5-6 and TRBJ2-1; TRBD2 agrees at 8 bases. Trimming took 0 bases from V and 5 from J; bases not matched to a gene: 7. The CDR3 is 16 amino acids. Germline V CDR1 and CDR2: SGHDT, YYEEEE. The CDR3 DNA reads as TGTGCCAGCAGCTTGGAGTTAGCGGGGCCCCACAATGAGCAGTTCTTC. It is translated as CASSLELAGPHNEQFF.

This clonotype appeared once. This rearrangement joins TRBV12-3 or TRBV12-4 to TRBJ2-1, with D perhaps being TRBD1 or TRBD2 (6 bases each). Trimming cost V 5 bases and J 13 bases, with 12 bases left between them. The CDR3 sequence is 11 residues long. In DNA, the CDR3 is TGTGCCAGCAGTACCTCGGGGGCCCAGTTCTTC. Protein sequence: CASSTSGAQFF.

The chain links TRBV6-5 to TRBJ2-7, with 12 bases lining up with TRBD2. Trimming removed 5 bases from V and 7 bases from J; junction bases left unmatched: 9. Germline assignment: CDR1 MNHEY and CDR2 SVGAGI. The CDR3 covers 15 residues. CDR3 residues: CASSRLAGEYNEQYF. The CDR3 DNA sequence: TGTGCCAGCAGTAGACTAGCGGGGGAGTACAATGAGCAGTACTTC.

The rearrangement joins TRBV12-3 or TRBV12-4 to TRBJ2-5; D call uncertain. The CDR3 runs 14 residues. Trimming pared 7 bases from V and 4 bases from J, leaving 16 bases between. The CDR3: CASTPQSSRETQYF. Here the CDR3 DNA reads TGTGCCAGCACCCCTCAAAGCAGCAGAGAGACCCAGTACTTC.

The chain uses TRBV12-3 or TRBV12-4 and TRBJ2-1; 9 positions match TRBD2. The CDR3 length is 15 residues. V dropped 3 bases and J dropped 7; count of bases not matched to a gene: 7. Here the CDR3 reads CASSLAGGRTNEQFF. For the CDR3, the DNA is TGTGCCAGCAGTTTGGCGGGGGGGCGGACTAATGAGCAGTTCTTC.

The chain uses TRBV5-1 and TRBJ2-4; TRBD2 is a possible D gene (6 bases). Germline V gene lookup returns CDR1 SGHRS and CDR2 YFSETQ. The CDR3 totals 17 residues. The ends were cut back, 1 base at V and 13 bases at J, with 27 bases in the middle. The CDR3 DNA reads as TGCGCCAGCAGCTTGTCCGGGGGACTTATCACCTACAATGAGCAGTACTTC. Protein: CASSLSGGLITYNEQYF.

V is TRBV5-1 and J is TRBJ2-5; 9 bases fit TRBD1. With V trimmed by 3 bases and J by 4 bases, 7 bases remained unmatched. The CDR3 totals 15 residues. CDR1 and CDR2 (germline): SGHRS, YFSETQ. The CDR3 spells CASSWGDRERETQYF. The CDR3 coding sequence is TGCGCCAGCAGCTGGGGGGACAGGGAGCGAGAGACCCAGTACTTC.

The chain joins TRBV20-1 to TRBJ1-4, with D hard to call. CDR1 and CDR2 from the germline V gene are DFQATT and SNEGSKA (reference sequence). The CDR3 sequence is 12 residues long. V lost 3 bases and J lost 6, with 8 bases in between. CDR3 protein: CSASSGYEKLFF. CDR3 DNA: TGCAGTGCTAGCTCTGGGTATGAAAAACTGTTTTTT.

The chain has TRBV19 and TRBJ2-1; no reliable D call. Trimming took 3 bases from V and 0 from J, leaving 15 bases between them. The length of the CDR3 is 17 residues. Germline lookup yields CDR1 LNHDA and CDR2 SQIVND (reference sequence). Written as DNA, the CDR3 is TGTGCCAGTAGTATTTGGTCCAGTCTCAGCTCCTACAATGAGCAGTTCTTC. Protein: CASSIWSSLSSYNEQFF.